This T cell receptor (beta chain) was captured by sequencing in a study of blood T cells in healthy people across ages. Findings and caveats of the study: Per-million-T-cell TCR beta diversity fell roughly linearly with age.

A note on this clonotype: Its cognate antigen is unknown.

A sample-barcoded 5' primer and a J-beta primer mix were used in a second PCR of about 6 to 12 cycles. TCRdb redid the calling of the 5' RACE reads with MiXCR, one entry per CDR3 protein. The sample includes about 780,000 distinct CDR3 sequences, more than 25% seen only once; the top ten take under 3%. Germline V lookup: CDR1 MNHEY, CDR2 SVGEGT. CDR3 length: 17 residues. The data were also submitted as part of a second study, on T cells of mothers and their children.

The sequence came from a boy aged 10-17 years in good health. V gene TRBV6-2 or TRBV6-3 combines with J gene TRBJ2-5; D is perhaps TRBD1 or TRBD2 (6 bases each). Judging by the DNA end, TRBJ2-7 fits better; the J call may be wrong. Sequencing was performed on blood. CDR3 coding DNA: TGTGCCAGCAGTTACTCGATAAGGGGGGACACACTCTACGAGCAGTACTTC. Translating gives CASSYSIRGDTLYEQYF.